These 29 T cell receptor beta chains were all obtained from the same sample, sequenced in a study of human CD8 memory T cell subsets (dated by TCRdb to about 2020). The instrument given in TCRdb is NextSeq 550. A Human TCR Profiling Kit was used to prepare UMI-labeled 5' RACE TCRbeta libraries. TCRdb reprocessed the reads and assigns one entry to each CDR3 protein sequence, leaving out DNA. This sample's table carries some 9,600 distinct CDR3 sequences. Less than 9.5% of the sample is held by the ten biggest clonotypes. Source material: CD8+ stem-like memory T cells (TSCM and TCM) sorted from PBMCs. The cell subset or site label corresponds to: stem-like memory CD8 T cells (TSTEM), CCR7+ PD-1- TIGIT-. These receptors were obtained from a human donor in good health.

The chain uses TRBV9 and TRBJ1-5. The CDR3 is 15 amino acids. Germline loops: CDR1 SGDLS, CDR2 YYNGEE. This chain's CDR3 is CASSVGTTVPEPQHF.

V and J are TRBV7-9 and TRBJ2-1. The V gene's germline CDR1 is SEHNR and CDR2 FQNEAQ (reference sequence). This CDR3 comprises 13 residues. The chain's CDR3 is CASSFEENNEQFF.

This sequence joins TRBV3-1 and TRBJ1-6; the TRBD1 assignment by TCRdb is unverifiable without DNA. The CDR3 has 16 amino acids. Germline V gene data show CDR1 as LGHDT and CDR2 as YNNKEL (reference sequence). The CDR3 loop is CASSPLYGRGNSPLHF.

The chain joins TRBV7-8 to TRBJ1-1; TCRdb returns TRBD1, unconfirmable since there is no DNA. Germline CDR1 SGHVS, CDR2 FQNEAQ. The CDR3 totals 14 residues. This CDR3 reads CASRFGTSNTEAFF.

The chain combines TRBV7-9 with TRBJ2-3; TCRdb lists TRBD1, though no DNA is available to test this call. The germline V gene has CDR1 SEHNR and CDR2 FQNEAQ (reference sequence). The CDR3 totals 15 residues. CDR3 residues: CASSPRTSGADTQYF.

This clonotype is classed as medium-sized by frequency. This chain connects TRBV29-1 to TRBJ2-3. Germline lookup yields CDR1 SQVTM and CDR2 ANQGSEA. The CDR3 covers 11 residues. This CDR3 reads CSVVFGDTQYF.

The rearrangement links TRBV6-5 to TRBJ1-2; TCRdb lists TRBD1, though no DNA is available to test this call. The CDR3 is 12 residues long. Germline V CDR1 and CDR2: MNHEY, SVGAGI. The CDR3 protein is CASTQGGLGYTF.

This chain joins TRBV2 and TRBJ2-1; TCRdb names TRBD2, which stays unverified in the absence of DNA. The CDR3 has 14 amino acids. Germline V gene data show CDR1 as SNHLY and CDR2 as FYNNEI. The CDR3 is CASSGPAGDYEQFF.

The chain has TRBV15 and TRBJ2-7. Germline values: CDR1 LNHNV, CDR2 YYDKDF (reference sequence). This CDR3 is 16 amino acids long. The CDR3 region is CATSREISGSYDEQYF.

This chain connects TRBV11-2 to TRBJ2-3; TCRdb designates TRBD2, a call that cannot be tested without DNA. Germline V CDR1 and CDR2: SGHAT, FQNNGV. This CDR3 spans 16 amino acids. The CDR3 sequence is CASSFLAGGLTDTQYF. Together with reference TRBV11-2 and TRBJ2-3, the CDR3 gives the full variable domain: EAGVAQSPRYKIIEKRQSVAFWCNPISGHATLYWYQQILGQGPKLLIQFQNNGVVDDSQLPKDRFSAERLKGVDSTLKIQPAKLEDSAVYLCASSFLAGGLTDTQYFGPGTRLTVL.

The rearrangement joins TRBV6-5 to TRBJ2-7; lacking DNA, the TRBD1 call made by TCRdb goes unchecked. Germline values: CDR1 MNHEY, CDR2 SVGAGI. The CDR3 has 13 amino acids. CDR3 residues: CAIGDRNSYEQYF.

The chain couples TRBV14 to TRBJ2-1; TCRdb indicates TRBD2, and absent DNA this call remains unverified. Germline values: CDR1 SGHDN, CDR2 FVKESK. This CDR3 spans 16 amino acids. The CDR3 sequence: CASSQDLGTSGNEQFF.

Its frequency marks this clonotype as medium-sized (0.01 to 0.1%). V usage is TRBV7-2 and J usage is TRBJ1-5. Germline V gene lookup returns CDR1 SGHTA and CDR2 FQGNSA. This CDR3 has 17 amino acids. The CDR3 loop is CASSLAFQRADNQPQHF.

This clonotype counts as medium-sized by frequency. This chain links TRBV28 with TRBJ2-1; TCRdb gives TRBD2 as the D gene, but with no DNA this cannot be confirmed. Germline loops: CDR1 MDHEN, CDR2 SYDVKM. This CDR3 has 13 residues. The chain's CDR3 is CASSSREGFEQFF.

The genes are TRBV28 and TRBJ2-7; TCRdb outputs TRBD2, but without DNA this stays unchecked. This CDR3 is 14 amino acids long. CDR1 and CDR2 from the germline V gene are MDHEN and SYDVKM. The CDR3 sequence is CASSKLAGGYEQYF.

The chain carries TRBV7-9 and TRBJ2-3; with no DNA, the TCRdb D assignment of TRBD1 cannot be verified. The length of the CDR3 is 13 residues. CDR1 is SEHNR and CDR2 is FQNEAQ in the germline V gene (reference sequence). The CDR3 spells CATQRAVFYTQYF.

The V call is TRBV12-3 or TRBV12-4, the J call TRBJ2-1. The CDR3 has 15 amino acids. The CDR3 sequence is CASSLAYMGSNEQFF.

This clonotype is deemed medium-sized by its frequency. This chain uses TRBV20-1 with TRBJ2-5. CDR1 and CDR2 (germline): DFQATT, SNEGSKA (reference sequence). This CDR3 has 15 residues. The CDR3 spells CSAREDQVPGETQYF.

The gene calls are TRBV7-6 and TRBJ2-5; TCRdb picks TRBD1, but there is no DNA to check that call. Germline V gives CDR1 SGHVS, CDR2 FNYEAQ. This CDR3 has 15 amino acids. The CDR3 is CASSLVGGGIEAQYF.

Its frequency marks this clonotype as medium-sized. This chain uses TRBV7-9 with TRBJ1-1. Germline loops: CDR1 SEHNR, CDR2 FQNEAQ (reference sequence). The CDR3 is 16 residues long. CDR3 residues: CASSPNYGTQYTEAFF. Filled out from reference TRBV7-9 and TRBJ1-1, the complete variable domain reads DTGVSQNPRHKITKRGQNVTFRCDPISEHNRLYWYRQTLGQGPEFLTYFQNEAQLEKSRLLSDRFSAERPKGSFSTLEIQRTEQGDSAMYLCASSPNYGTQYTEAFFGQGTRLTVV.

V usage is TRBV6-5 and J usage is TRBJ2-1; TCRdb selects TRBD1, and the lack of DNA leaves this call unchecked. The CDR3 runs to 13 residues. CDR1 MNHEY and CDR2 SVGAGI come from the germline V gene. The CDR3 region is CASSYSEGLEQFF.

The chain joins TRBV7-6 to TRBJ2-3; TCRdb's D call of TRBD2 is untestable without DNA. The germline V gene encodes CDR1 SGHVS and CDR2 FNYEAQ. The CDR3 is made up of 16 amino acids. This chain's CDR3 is CASSTGGGGLTDTQYF.

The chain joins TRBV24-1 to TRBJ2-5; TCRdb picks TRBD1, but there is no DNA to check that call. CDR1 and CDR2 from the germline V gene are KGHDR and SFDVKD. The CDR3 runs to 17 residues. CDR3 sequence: CATSDIQGEWDQETQYF.

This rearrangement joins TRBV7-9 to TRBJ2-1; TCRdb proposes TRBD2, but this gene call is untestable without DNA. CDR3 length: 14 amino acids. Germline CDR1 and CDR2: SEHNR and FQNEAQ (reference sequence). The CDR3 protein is CASSPPTSPDEQFF. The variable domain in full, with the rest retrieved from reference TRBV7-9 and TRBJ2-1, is DTGVSQNPRHKITKRGQNVTFRCDPISEHNRLYWYRQTLGQGPEFLTYFQNEAQLEKSRLLSDRFSAERPKGSFSTLEIQRTEQGDSAMYLCASSPPTSPDEQFFGPGTRLTVL.

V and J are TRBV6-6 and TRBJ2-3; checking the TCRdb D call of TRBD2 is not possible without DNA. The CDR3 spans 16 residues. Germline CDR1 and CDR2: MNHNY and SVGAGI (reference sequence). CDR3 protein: CASSDGTSGDSDTQYF.

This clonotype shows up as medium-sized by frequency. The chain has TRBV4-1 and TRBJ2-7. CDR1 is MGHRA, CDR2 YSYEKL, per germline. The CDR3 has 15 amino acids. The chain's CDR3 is CASSPGVGSVYEQYF.

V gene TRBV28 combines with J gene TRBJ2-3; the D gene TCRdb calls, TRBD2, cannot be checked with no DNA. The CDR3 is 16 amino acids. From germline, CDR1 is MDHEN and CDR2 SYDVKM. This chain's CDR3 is CASEKEALGSTDTQYF.

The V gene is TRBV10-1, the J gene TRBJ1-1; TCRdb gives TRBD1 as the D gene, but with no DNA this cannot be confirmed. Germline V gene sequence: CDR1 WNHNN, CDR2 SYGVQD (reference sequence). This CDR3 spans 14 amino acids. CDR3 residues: CASSDSGGNTEAFF.

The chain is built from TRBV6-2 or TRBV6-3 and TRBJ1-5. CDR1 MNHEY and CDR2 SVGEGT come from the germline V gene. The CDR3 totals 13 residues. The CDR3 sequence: CASSDSSNQPQHF.